A selection of T cell receptor beta chains follows, all from one sample in a study of Graves' ophthalmopathy and Graves' hyperthyroidism. Using its own MiXCR run on the multiplex PCR reads, TCRdb lists one record per CDR3 protein. The data hold roughly 500,000 distinct CDR3 sequences, with roughly 14% observed a single time. The sample consisted of blood. The origin of the receptors is a woman younger than 45 with Graves' ophthalmopathy. CDR3s include the opening cysteine and the closing phenylalanine or tryptophan. D genes are given only for firm matches. Only some rows state a clone size, as once, few, many or a class for expanded clones.

clone_size	d_call	j_call	v_call	cdr3_aa
many	TRBD1	TRBJ1-1	TRBV4-2	CASRPTGWATEAFF
many	.	TRBJ2-7	TRBV7-2	CASSLAFGPYEQYF
few	TRBD2	TRBJ2-7	TRBV7-3	CASSLNPSGDSYEQYF
many	.	TRBJ1-3	TRBV15	CATSPGNTIYF
few	TRBD1	TRBJ1-1	TRBV27	CASSLRGQGREAFF
many	.	TRBJ2-2	TRBV7-2	CASSLGFDTGELFF
few	.	TRBJ1-3	TRBV13	CASSLSRGLAGNTIYF
few	.	TRBJ1-3	TRBV6-1	CASSRGDLSSGNTIYF
many	TRBD1	TRBJ1-1	TRBV5-1	CASSSRQGRHTEAFF
many	TRBD2	TRBJ2-7	TRBV6-1	CASTGGTSGRKQYF
.	TRBD2	TRBJ2-2	TRBV7-8	CASSHTRGGVTGELFF